Below are 15 T cell receptor beta chains sequenced from a single sample in a study of CD8+ T cells in alopecia areata. Treatment indicated: oral pan-JAK inhibitor, 5-10 mg twice daily. Sequencing used cDNA as its template, made by extracting RNA and reverse transcribing it. The assay was immunoSEQ multiplex PCR, and TCRdb's table has in-frame clones only and misses some. This sample has fewer than 350,000 clones, with roughly 60% found just once. Sequences were derived from CD4+ T cells sorted from blood, sampled at week 24, from a patient treated with tofacitinib. The receptors come from a human donor with alopecia areata.

This clone has only a few counts. The V gene is TRBV28, the J gene TRBJ1-2; D uncertain. This CDR3 comprises 17 residues. V was trimmed by 5 bases and J by 0 bases, leaving 19 bases between them. Per germline, CDR1 MDHEN and CDR2 SYDVKM. Here the CDR3 DNA reads TGTGCCAGCAGTCTCCAATCAGGACCCCAATCTAACTATGGCTACACCTTC. Translating gives CASSLQSGPQSNYGYTF.

The chain couples TRBV7-8 to TRBJ2-5, with 15 bases identical to TRBD2. From germline, CDR1 is SGHVS and CDR2 FQNEAQ. Trimming removed 3 bases from V and 3 bases from J; junction bases left unmatched: 5. The CDR3 loop spans 17 amino acids. CDR3 protein: CASSFGLAGGPKETQYF. In nucleotides, the CDR3 is TGTGCCAGCAGCTTCGGACTAGCGGGGGGGCCGAAAGAGACCCAGTACTTC.

The rearrangement joins TRBV29-1 to TRBJ1-2; 9 bases map to TRBD1. The CDR3 runs 16 residues. CDR1 is SQVTM, CDR2 ANQGSEA, per germline. V gave up 5 bases and J gave up 2 bases; unmatched junction bases: 12. This CDR3 reads CSVKLGTGISNYGYTF. CDR3 DNA sequence: TGCAGCGTTAAGTTAGGGACAGGGATTTCGAACTATGGCTACACCTTC. The variable domain in full, with the rest retrieved from reference TRBV29-1 and TRBJ1-2, is SAVISQKPSRDICQRGTSLTIQCQVDSQVTMMFWYRQQPGQSLTLIATANQGSEATYESGFVIDKFPISRPNLTFSTLTVSNMSPEDSSIYLCSVKLGTGISNYGYTFGSGTRLTVV.

J is TRBJ2-5 and V is TRBV5-4; a weak D match, TRBD2 (5 bases). The germline V and J ends were trimmed by 3 bases and 5 bases, with 14 bases remaining between them. The CDR3 covers 14 residues. The germline V gene has CDR1 SGHNT and CDR2 YYREEE (reference sequence). The CDR3 spells CASSSREGSETQYF. In DNA, the CDR3 is TGTGCCAGCAGCTCCCGCGAGGGCTCGGAGACCCAGTACTTC.

J is TRBJ1-2 and V is TRBV9; perhaps TRBD1 as D (5 bases). This CDR3 region has 14 residues. Trimming stripped 5 bases from V and 5 bases from J, with 16 bases between. Germline lookup yields CDR1 SGDLS and CDR2 YYNGEE. CDR3 region: CASSRSGTAYGYTF. The CDR3 bases are TGTGCCAGCAGTCGCTCCGGGACTGCGTATGGCTACACCTTC.

V gene TRBV6-1 combines with J gene TRBJ2-7, with D unclear. The V end was cut by 0 bases, the J end by 7 bases, with 1 base between. CDR3 length: 10 amino acids. Germline CDR1 MNHNS, CDR2 SASEGT. For the CDR3, the DNA is TGTGCCAGCAGTGAAGCGGAGCAGTACTTC. It encodes CASSEAEQYF.

DNA of the CDR3: TGCGCCAGCGGAGGGACTTTCCAAGAGACCCAGTACTTC. Protein product: CASGGTFQETQYF. The V and J genes are TRBV5-1 and TRBJ2-5; D perhaps matches TRBD2 (6 bases). CDR1 SGHRS and CDR2 YFSETQ come from the germline V gene. Trimming pared 7 bases from V and 1 base from J, leaving 11 bases between. The CDR3 length is 13 residues.

The V gene is TRBV7-2, the J gene TRBJ1-1; D unresolved. Trimming took 5 bases from V and 6 from J, leaving 13 bases between them. The CDR3 extends over 13 amino acids. CDR1 is SGHTA, CDR2 FQGNSA, per germline. For the CDR3, the DNA is TGTGCCAGCAGCCCCCGGGATCAGGCTGAAGCTTTCTTT. Translation: CASSPRDQAEAFF. Looking up the rest from reference TRBV7-2 and TRBJ1-1 gives the full variable domain: GAGVSQSPSNKVTEKGKDVELRCDPISGHTALYWYRQSLGQGLEFLIYFQGNSAPDKSGLPSDRFSAERTGGSVSTLTIQRTQQEDSAVYLCASSPRDQAEAFFGQGTRLTVV.

V gene TRBV6-1 combines with J gene TRBJ2-5; TRBD1 agrees at 7 bases. CDR1 MNHNS and CDR2 SASEGT come from the germline V gene. This CDR3 has 14 amino acids. V lost 4 bases to trimming and J lost 4 bases; unmatched junction nucleotides: 6. DNA of the CDR3: TGTGCCAGCAGTGCTCAGGGGGTTGGAGAGACCCAGTACTTC. Translating it yields CASSAQGVGETQYF.

This clone appeared once. J is TRBJ1-2 and V is TRBV30; tentative D call: TRBD1 (5 bases). The V end lost 0 bases, the J end lost 8 bases, and 13 bases lay between the germline ends. The germline V gene encodes CDR1 GTSNPN and CDR2 SVGIG (reference sequence). The CDR3 contains 13 residues. CDR3 sequence: CAWSVQFWGGYTF. Here the CDR3 DNA reads TGTGCCTGGAGTGTACAGTTTTGGGGGGGCTACACCTTC.

This chain connects TRBV6-5 to TRBJ2-2; a possible D gene is TRBD1 (6 bases). Germline lookup yields CDR1 MNHEY and CDR2 SVGAGI. Trimming took off 6 bases at V and 2 bases at J, with 13 bases between the two ends. The CDR3 covers 15 residues. The CDR3 here is CASRRQARNTGELFF. The CDR3 region has the DNA TGTGCCAGCAGGAGACAGGCCCGAAACACCGGGGAGCTGTTTTTT.

This clone was counted between two and nine times. This sequence joins TRBV6-6 and TRBJ2-5; D is unclear. The V gene lost 0 bases and the J gene lost 5 bases, with 10 bases spanning the gap. Germline assignment: CDR1 MNHNY and CDR2 SVGAGI (reference sequence). The length of the CDR3 is 14 residues. The CDR3 loop reads CASSYSAVGETQYF. CDR3 nucleotides: TGTGCCAGCAGTTACTCGGCGGTCGGGGAGACCCAGTACTTC.

The chain uses TRBV5-1 and TRBJ2-2, with 8 bases identical to TRBD1. This CDR3 is built from 15 residues. Trimming cost V 3 bases and J 1 base; bases outside gene matches: 2. From germline, CDR1 is SGHRS and CDR2 YFSETQ. CDR3 amino acids: CASSSGQGNTGELFF. The CDR3 DNA follows: TGCGCCAGCAGCTCAGGACAGGGGAACACCGGGGAGCTGTTTTTT.

The chain joins TRBV6-5 to TRBJ2-5, with 7 bases fitting TRBD1. This CDR3 has 13 amino acids. Germline lookup yields CDR1 MNHEY and CDR2 SVGAGI. Germline trimming cut 7 bases from V and 5 bases from J; bases unmatched to any gene: 7. CDR3 residues: CASTSATGETQYF. CDR3 sequence (DNA): TGTGCCAGCACCTCAGCGACAGGGGAGACCCAGTACTTC.

Here the CDR3 DNA reads TGTGCCACCAGTAGGACTGCCGGGGAGGATACGCAGTATTTT. Its translation is CATSRTAGEDTQYF. The chain has TRBV15 and TRBJ2-3; weak D call: TRBD2 (5 bases). The CDR3 spans 14 residues. The germline V gene encodes CDR1 LNHNV and CDR2 YYDKDF (reference sequence). With 6 bases removed from V and 6 bases from J, the gap between germline ends came to 16 bases.